This is a list of T cell receptor beta chains from one sample in a study of blood T cell repertoires in COVID-19. The assay was immunoSEQ multiplex PCR, and TCRdb's table has in-frame clones only and misses some. The sample includes 70,000 or so clones, around 89% seen only once; the top ten take around 6.7%. Sequencing was performed on peripheral blood. These receptors all stem from a woman older than 75 with active COVID-19. The CDR3 runs from the conserved cysteine through the conserved F or W. The order of the fields is CDR3 DNA, CDR3 protein, J gene, D gene, V gene. The D gene is left open where the match is weak.

cdr3_nt: TGTGCCAGCAGCGACAGGGGGGCAACTAATGAAAAACTGTTTTTT
cdr3_aa: CASSDRGATNEKLFF
j_call: TRBJ1-4
d_call: TRBD1
v_call: TRBV7-9

cdr3_nt: TGTGCCACCAGTGATTTCAGGGACAGGGGATCGATTGCAACTAATGAAAAACTGTTTTTT
cdr3_aa: CATSDFRDRGSIATNEKLFF
j_call: TRBJ1-4
d_call: TRBD1
v_call: TRBV24-1

cdr3_nt: TGTGCCACCAGTGATTCCGGGGGGGTCTACGAGCAGTACTTC
cdr3_aa: CATSDSGGVYEQYF
j_call: TRBJ2-7
d_call: TRBD2
v_call: TRBV24-1

cdr3_nt: TGTGCCAGCAGCGAGGGGGGGACCCTCTCGGTACATGAGCAGTTCTTC
cdr3_aa: CASSEGGTLSVHEQFF
j_call: TRBJ2-1
d_call: NA
v_call: TRBV9

cdr3_nt: TGTGCCAGCAGCTTACGGTCCGGGAGCACAGATACGCAGTATTTT
cdr3_aa: CASSLRSGSTDTQYF
j_call: TRBJ2-3
d_call: NA
v_call: TRBV5-4

cdr3_nt: TGCGCCAGCAGTCTAGGGGGCAGGAATCTAGGCTATGAGCAGTTCTTC
cdr3_aa: CASSLGGRNLGYEQFF
j_call: TRBJ2-1
d_call: TRBD1
v_call: TRBV23-1

cdr3_nt: TGTGCCAGCTCACCCGACAGGCAAGTCAGGGAGACCCAGTACTTC
cdr3_aa: CASSPDRQVRETQYF
j_call: TRBJ2-5
d_call: NA
v_call: TRBV18

cdr3_nt: TGTGCCAGTAGTATACCGGGACAGGCAAGTTACGAGCAGTACTTC
cdr3_aa: CASSIPGQASYEQYF
j_call: TRBJ2-7
d_call: TRBD1
v_call: TRBV19

cdr3_nt: TGTGCCACCAGTCAGGGGTCCACGTCCCAAGAGACCCAGTACTTC
cdr3_aa: CATSQGSTSQETQYF
j_call: TRBJ2-5
d_call: NA
v_call: TRBV27

cdr3_nt: TGTGCCAGCAGCGCAGACAGCCTCAAGGAAGCTTTCTTT
cdr3_aa: CASSADSLKEAFF
j_call: TRBJ1-1
d_call: NA
v_call: TRBV11-3

cdr3_nt: TGTGCCAGCAGCTTAGCGCATTCGCTAGCGGGGGGGGATACGCAGTATTTT
cdr3_aa: CASSLAHSLAGGDTQYF
j_call: TRBJ2-3
d_call: TRBD2
v_call: TRBV7-8